The 19 T cell receptor beta chains listed next were all sequenced from one sample in a study of blood T cell repertoires in COVID-19. Generated by immunoSEQ multiplex PCR, the TCRdb table keeps only in-frame clones and is missing some. The sample yields 200,000 to 250,000 clones, roughly 85% seen once. Material for sequencing was PBMCs or T cells enriched from blood (not recorded which). These receptors were collected from a man aged 25 to 40 who had recovered from COVID-19.

The chain uses TRBV12-3 or TRBV12-4 and TRBJ1-5, with 7 positions matching TRBD1. The junction had 4 bases not matched to a gene; V was cut back by 7 bases and J by 4 bases. The CDR3 totals 13 residues. CDR3 sequence (DNA): TGTGCCAGCACCAGACAGGGTAATCAGCCCCAGCATTTT. Translated, it gives CASTRQGNQPQHF.

The chain has TRBV5-1 and TRBJ2-7, with D possibly being TRBD1 (7 bases). Germline lookup yields CDR1 SGHRS and CDR2 YFSETQ. V was cut by 5 bases and J by 2 bases, with 17 bases left in between. This CDR3 region has 15 residues. CDR3 in amino acids: CASSGGGLFTYEQYF. CDR3 in DNA: TGCGCCAGCAGTGGAGGGGGCCTTTTTACCTACGAGCAGTACTTC.

The chain combines TRBV27 with TRBJ1-4, with TRBD1 as a possible D gene (6 bases). Trimming stripped 8 bases from V and 4 bases from J, with 14 bases between. Per the germline V gene, CDR1 is MNHEY and CDR2 is SMNVEV (reference sequence). The CDR3 runs to 14 residues. This CDR3 reads CASALGTFNEKLFF. DNA of the CDR3: TGTGCCAGCGCACTAGGGACATTTAATGAAAAACTGTTTTTT.

The J gene is TRBJ2-7, the V gene TRBV27, with no clear D. Germline CDR1 and CDR2: MNHEY and SMNVEV (reference sequence). Between the trimmed V and J ends, which lost 8 bases and 5 bases, there was a span of 16 bases. The CDR3 has 13 residues. The CDR3 region has the DNA TGTGCCAGCGCCCCTACAGTTGATCACGAGCAGTACTTC. Protein product: CASAPTVDHEQYF.

The chain uses TRBV11-2 and TRBJ1-2; TRBD1 matches at 9 bases. The length of the CDR3 is 16 residues. J lost 6 bases, V lost 5 bases, and 13 bases had no gene match. Germline assignment: CDR1 SGHAT and CDR2 FQNNGV. The CDR3: CASSHDGTGGAHGYTF. Written as DNA, the CDR3 is TGTGCCAGCAGCCATGATGGAACAGGGGGCGCCCATGGCTACACCTTC.

The chain carries TRBV27 and TRBJ1-5; perhaps TRBD1 as D (6 bases). Looked up from germline, CDR1 is MNHEY and CDR2 is SMNVEV (reference sequence). The CDR3 totals 15 residues. Between the trimmed V and J ends, which lost 4 bases and 3 bases, there was a span of 13 bases. The CDR3 loop reads CASSSYRDTNQPQHF. Written as DNA, the CDR3 is TGTGCCAGCAGTTCATACCGGGACACCAATCAGCCCCAGCATTTT.

The CDR3 loop reads CASSEEGRDTEAFF. The CDR3, as DNA: TGTGCCAGCAGTGAAGAGGGCAGGGACACTGAAGCTTTCTTT. The genes are TRBV2 and TRBJ1-1; D possibly corresponds to TRBD1 (5 bases). V was shortened by 1 base and J by 3 bases, with 9 bases between the two germline ends. Germline values: CDR1 SNHLY, CDR2 FYNNEI. CDR3 length equals 14 residues.

This clone showed up just once. CDR3 in amino acids: CASSPLDSVNSPLHF. The CDR3 DNA follows: TGTGCCAGCTCACCATTGGACAGTGTGAATTCACCCCTCCACTTT. The J gene is TRBJ1-6, the V gene TRBV18; tentative D call: TRBD1 (6 bases). V was pared by 2 bases and J by 7 bases, with 12 bases between. This CDR3 comprises 15 residues. Looked up from germline, CDR1 is KGHSH and CDR2 is LQKENI.

This chain connects TRBV30 to TRBJ1-6; a weak D match, TRBD1 (6 bases). The CDR3 runs to 15 residues. In germline, CDR1 is GTSNPN, CDR2 SVGIG (reference sequence). Trimming removed 1 base from V and 7 bases from J, with 14 bases in between. The CDR3 DNA reads TGTGCCTGGAGTGAATGGGGGCTTGAAAATTCACCCCTCCACTTT. Its protein is CAWSEWGLENSPLHF.

This rearrangement joins TRBV10-3 to TRBJ2-7; 7 bases are shared with TRBD1. CDR3 length: 14 amino acids. V was clipped by 2 bases and J by 2 bases; unmatched bases: 3. The germline CDR1 and CDR2 sequences are ENHRY and SYGVKD. The CDR3 nucleotides read TGTGCCATCAGTGAGCCGGGGACAGCCTACGAGCAGTACTTC. Its protein product is CAISEPGTAYEQYF.

The gene calls are TRBV29-1 and TRBJ1-2; 8 bases agree with TRBD1. The germline gives CDR1 SQVTM, CDR2 ANQGSEA. There are 15 residues in the CDR3. V was pared by 2 bases and J by 7 bases, with 12 bases of the junction left unmatched. Here the CDR3 reads CSVETIVGQGGGYTF. CDR3 DNA: TGCAGCGTTGAAACTATTGTTGGACAGGGTGGTGGCTACACCTTC.

This clone was seen only a few times. V and J are TRBV6-5 and TRBJ1-2; D is possibly TRBD1 (5 bases). The CDR3 consists of 14 residues. The germline CDR1 and CDR2 sequences are MNHEY and SVGAGI. Trimming cost V 2 bases and J 4 bases, with 11 bases left between them. The CDR3 nucleotides read TGTGCCAGCAGTTACCAGACGCAGGGCTATGGCTACACCTTC. Amino acids: CASSYQTQGYGYTF.

This chain joins TRBV2 and TRBJ2-1; a possible D gene is TRBD1 (6 bases). The germline V gene has CDR1 SNHLY and CDR2 FYNNEI. V was cut by 4 bases and J by 3 bases, with 13 bases left in between. The CDR3 is made up of 15 amino acids. CDR3 protein: CASSAQGQDYNEQFF. In DNA form, the CDR3 reads TGTGCCAGCAGTGCGCAGGGACAAGACTACAATGAGCAGTTCTTC.

The chain couples TRBV5-6 to TRBJ1-2, with D hard to call. V gave up 1 base and J gave up 4 bases, with 2 bases separating them. The germline CDR1 and CDR2 sequences are SGHDT and YYEEEE. This CDR3 comprises 11 residues. The CDR3 loop is CASSLLYGYTF. CDR3 sequence (DNA): TGTGCCAGCAGCTTGCTCTATGGCTACACCTTC.

The chain joins TRBV28 to TRBJ2-1, with TRBD2 matching over 8 bases. Trimming at V came to 3 bases and at J to 7 bases, leaving 14 bases not matched to a gene. Germline-derived CDR1 and CDR2 are MDHEN and SYDVKM. The CDR3 loop spans 17 amino acids. This CDR3 reads CASSFWGEREFTNEQFF. CDR3 DNA: TGTGCCAGCAGTTTCTGGGGCGAGCGGGAGTTTACGAATGAGCAGTTCTTC.

This rearrangement joins TRBV18 to TRBJ1-1; D remains ambiguous. This CDR3 region has 12 residues. Trimming took off 4 bases at V and 4 bases at J, with 7 bases between the two ends. Germline V gene data show CDR1 as KGHSH and CDR2 as LQKENI. The CDR3 region is CASSRESTEAFF. CDR3 DNA sequence: TGTGCCAGCTCACGGGAGTCCACTGAAGCTTTCTTT.

The CDR3 here is CASGLAGNTDTQYF. The CDR3 region has the DNA TGTGCCAGCGGACTAGCGGGAAACACAGATACGCAGTATTTT. The chain recombines TRBV27 with TRBJ2-3, with TRBD2 matching 12 bases. Trimming removed 8 bases from V and 2 bases from J; junction bases left unmatched: 2. Germline V CDR1 and CDR2: MNHEY, SMNVEV (reference sequence). The CDR3 contains 14 residues.

The gene calls are TRBV19 and TRBJ2-1, with D possibly TRBD2 on 6 matching bases. CDR1 and CDR2 (germline): LNHDA, SQIVND (reference sequence). This CDR3 comprises 20 residues. Trimming pared 4 bases from V and 1 base from J, leaving 26 bases between. CDR3 in amino acids: CASSSLQGALGGGSYNEQFF. The CDR3 region has the DNA TGTGCCAGTAGTAGCCTACAAGGAGCTTTGGGAGGCGGATCCTACAATGAGCAGTTCTTC.

This chain joins TRBV7-2 and TRBJ1-2, with TRBD1 matching 11 bases. This CDR3 contains 15 residues. The V segment lost 1 base and the J segment 4 bases; nucleotides outside the gene matches: 2. The germline gives CDR1 SGHTA, CDR2 FQGNSA. The DNA for the CDR3 is TGTGCCAGCAGCTTAGGCGGGACAGGGGGCTATGGCTACACCTTC. Amino acid sequence: CASSLGGTGGYGYTF.